These 15 T cell receptor beta chains were sequenced from one sample in a study of radiotherapy plus CTLA-4 blockade in lung cancer. Clones were read by immunoSEQ multiplex PCR, and TCRdb kept only the in-frame ones, dropping some. The sample lists 11,000 to 15,000 clones; about 90% were seen once. The source was peripheral blood, collected from a patient treated with radiotherapy plus ipilimumab. The receptors originated from a human donor with non-small cell lung cancer that progressed on radiotherapy plus ipilimumab. Some clones in this sample may be carry-over from other donors' samples.

The chain carries TRBV7-8 and TRBJ1-5; D unresolved. V lost 5 bases and J lost 3, with 5 bases in between. CDR1 SGHVS and CDR2 FQNEAQ come from the germline V gene. This CDR3 has 12 residues. CDR3 residues: CASSPVNQPQHF. In nucleotides, the CDR3 is TGTGCCAGCAGCCCCGTCAATCAGCCCCAGCATTTT.

This clone was counted once. The V call is TRBV4-3, the J call TRBJ1-2, with D possibly TRBD1 on 5 matching bases. From germline, CDR1 is LGHNA and CDR2 YSLEER. V gave up 3 bases and J gave up 4 bases, with 9 bases separating them. The CDR3 contains 13 residues. The CDR3 sequence: CASSHPDSYGYTF. The CDR3 DNA is TGCGCCAGCAGCCACCCCGACAGCTATGGCTACACCTTC.

The CDR3, as DNA: TGTGCCAGCAGCTTAGGGCTAGCGGTCAACTACAATGAGCAGTTCTTC. Translated, it gives CASSLGLAVNYNEQFF. This chain joins TRBV7-2 and TRBJ2-1; 7 bases align to TRBD2. V lost 1 base, J lost 3 bases, and 6 bases stayed unmatched. In germline, CDR1 is SGHTA, CDR2 FQGNSA. The CDR3 consists of 16 residues.

The table lists this clone with a count of one. This chain joins TRBV5-1 and TRBJ2-3, with D possibly being TRBD1 (5 bases). From germline, CDR1 is SGHRS and CDR2 YFSETQ. The CDR3 consists of 13 residues. Trimming took off 7 bases at V and 5 bases at J, with 14 bases between the two ends. CDR3 protein: CASGPTAQDTQYF. In DNA form, the CDR3 reads TGCGCCAGCGGCCCGACAGCGCAAGATACGCAGTATTTT.

This chain connects TRBV29-1 to TRBJ1-5; no firm D call. The V gene's germline CDR1 is SQVTM and CDR2 ANQGSEA. The CDR3 is made up of 13 amino acids. The germline V and J ends were trimmed by 5 bases and 3 bases, with 11 bases remaining between them. The CDR3 nucleotides are TGCAGCGTTCGAACAGACACCAATCAGCCCCAGCATTTT. As protein: CSVRTDTNQPQHF.

This clone appeared once. The chain joins TRBV7-9 to TRBJ2-1; perhaps TRBD2 as D (7 bases). Trimming cost V 5 bases and J 9 bases, with 23 bases left between them. The CDR3 length is 16 residues. The germline V gene has CDR1 SEHNR and CDR2 FQNEAQ (reference sequence). The CDR3 here is CASSTRGARGRSEQFF. The CDR3 nucleotides are TGTGCCAGCAGCACTAGAGGAGCGCGGGGGCGCAGTGAGCAGTTCTTC.

The chain combines TRBV6-5 with TRBJ2-2; 7 nucleotides match TRBD1. Germline lookup yields CDR1 MNHEY and CDR2 SVGAGI. CDR3 size: 15 residues. The V and J ends lost 7 bases and 7 bases, in that order; junction bases with no gene match: 12. The CDR3 reads CASNLRQGSSGELFF. CDR3 nucleotides: TGTGCCAGCAACCTAAGACAGGGCTCGAGCGGGGAGCTGTTTTTT.

V usage is TRBV18 and J usage is TRBJ2-3; the match to TRBD2 covers 11 bases. The CDR3 is 15 residues long. The V and J ends lost 6 bases and 5 bases, in that order; junction bases with no gene match: 7. In germline, CDR1 is KGHSH, CDR2 LQKENI. This CDR3 reads CASSPTSGRGDTQYF. CDR3 coding DNA: TGTGCCAGCTCTCCTACTAGCGGGAGAGGAGATACGCAGTATTTT.

The CDR3 here is CASTPGTGAHSPLHF. In DNA, the CDR3 is TGTGCCAGCACCCCCGGGACAGGGGCTCATTCACCCCTCCACTTT. The chain carries TRBV27 and TRBJ1-6, with 10 bases aligning to TRBD1. Germline trimming cut 7 bases from V and 8 bases from J; bases unmatched to any gene: 8. Germline V lookup: CDR1 MNHEY, CDR2 SMNVEV (reference sequence). This CDR3 region has 15 residues.

V gene TRBV7-2 combines with J gene TRBJ1-6; a possible D gene is TRBD1 (6 bases). V lost 1 base and J lost 1, with 11 bases in between. The CDR3 is 17 residues long. Germline CDR1 reads SGHTA; CDR2 reads FQGNSA. CDR3 residues: CASSLVTGTSYNSPLHF. CDR3 in DNA: TGTGCCAGCAGCTTAGTAACAGGGACGTCCTATAATTCACCCCTCCACTTT.

The V call is TRBV30, the J call TRBJ2-3; the D gene is possibly TRBD2 (5 bases). From germline, CDR1 is GTSNPN and CDR2 SVGIG (reference sequence). V was trimmed by 3 bases and J by 8 bases, leaving 15 bases between them. CDR3 length: 13 residues. This CDR3 is CAWSVSFRGTQYF. The CDR3 nucleotides read TGTGCCTGGAGCGTTTCCTTCCGGGGTACGCAGTATTTT.

Only one count was recorded for this clone. The chain joins TRBV11-1 to TRBJ2-5; D may be TRBD2 (5 bases). Germline V gene data show CDR1 as SGHAT and CDR2 as FQDESV (reference sequence). There are 14 residues in the CDR3. V was clipped by 10 bases and J by 0 bases, with 15 bases between them. This CDR3 reads CATEKAANQETQYF. CDR3 DNA sequence: TGTGCCACAGAAAAAGCGGCCAACCAAGAGACCCAGTACTTC.

The CDR3 spells CASSSYGQPQHF. The CDR3, as DNA: TGTGCCAGCAGTTCGTACGGGCAGCCCCAGCATTTT. The V and J genes are TRBV27 and TRBJ1-5; no firm D call. The length of the CDR3 is 12 residues. Trimming cost V 4 bases and J 7 bases, with 8 bases left between them. The V gene's germline CDR1 is MNHEY and CDR2 SMNVEV (reference sequence).

This clone showed up just once. The gene calls are TRBV10-3 and TRBJ2-1; 11 bases fit TRBD1. The germline CDR1 and CDR2 sequences are ENHRY and SYGVKD. The CDR3 covers 18 residues. Trimming at V came to 3 bases and at J to 9 bases, leaving 16 bases not matched to a gene. The CDR3, as DNA: TGTGCCATCAGTGATTTTAATAAAGGACAGGGGGCAAGGGGTGAGCAGTTCTTC. Amino acids: CAISDFNKGQGARGEQFF.

This chain uses TRBV9 with TRBJ1-1; D unresolved. Per the germline V gene, CDR1 is SGDLS and CDR2 is YYNGEE. The CDR3 has 15 amino acids. Trimming cost V 0 bases and J 0 bases, with 9 bases left between them. The DNA for the CDR3 is TGTGCCAGCAGCGTAGCTGAGGGAATGAACACTGAAGCTTTCTTT. Translated: CASSVAEGMNTEAFF.